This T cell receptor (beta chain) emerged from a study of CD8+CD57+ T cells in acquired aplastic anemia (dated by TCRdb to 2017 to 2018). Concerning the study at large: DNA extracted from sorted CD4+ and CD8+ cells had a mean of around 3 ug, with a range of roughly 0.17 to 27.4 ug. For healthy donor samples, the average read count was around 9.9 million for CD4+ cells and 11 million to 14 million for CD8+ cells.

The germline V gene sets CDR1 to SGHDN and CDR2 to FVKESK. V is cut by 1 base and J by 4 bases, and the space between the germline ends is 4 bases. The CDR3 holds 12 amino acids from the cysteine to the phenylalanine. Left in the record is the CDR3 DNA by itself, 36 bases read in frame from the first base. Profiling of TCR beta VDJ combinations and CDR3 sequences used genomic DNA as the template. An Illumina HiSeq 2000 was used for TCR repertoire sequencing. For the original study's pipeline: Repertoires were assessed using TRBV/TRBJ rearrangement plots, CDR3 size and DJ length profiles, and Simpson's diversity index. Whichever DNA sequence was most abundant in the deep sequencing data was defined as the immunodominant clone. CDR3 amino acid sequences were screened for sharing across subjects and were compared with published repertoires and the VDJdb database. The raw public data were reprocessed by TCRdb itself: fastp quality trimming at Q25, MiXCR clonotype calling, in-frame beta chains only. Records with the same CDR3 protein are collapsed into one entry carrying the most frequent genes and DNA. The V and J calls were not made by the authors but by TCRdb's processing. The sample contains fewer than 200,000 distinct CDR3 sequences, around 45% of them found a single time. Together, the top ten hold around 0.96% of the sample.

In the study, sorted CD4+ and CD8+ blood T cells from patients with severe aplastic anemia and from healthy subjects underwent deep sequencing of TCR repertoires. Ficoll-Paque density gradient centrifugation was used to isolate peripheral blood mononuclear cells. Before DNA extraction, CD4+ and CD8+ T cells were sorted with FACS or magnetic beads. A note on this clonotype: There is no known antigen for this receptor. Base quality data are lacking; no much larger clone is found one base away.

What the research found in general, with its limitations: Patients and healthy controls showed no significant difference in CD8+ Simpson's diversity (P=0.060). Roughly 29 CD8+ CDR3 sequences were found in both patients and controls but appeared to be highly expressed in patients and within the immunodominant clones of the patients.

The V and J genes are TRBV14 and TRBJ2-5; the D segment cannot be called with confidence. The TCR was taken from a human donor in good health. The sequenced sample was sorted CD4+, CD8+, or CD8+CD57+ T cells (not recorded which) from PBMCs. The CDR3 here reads CASSQGRETQYF. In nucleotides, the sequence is TGTGCCAGCAGCCAAGGTAGAGAGACCCAGTACTTC.